The 15 T cell receptor beta chains listed next were all sequenced from one sample in a study of response to subunit inactivated influenza vaccine. TCRdb itself ran the RT-PCR reads through MiXCR, one entry per CDR3 protein. The sample lists about 310,000 distinct CDR3 sequences; about a fifth were seen once. The sample in question was PBMCs from blood, obtained approximately 22 months after vaccination. The receptors come from a man between 50 and 69 years old who received an inactivated influenza vaccine.

V usage is TRBV9 and J usage is TRBJ2-7, with TRBD1 identical over 8 bases. From germline, CDR1 is SGDLS and CDR2 YYNGEE. V was clipped by 3 bases and J by 7 bases; unmatched bases: 12. The length of the CDR3 is 15 residues. The CDR3 spells CASSDSGGASQEQYF. The CDR3 DNA is TGTGCCAGCAGCGACTCAGGGGGCGCTTCTCAAGAGCAGTACTTC.

As to this clonotype: This may arise from a read error, as a much more abundant clone is one base away. The rearrangement joins TRBV7-9 to TRBJ1-5, with D possibly being TRBD1 (5 bases). The CDR3 runs to 14 residues. Germline V gene sequence: CDR1 SEHNR, CDR2 FQNEAQ (reference sequence). The CDR3 DNA follows: TGTGCCAACAGCTTAGGCCAGGGCGGTCAGCCCCAGCATTTT. Its protein is CANSLGQGGQPQHF.

The chain recombines TRBV11-2 with TRBJ1-4, with 7 bases fitting TRBD1. There are 15 residues in the CDR3. The ends lost 5 bases at V and 3 bases at J; junction bases unmatched: 6. Germline V gene lookup returns CDR1 SGHAT and CDR2 FQNNGV. This CDR3 is CASSPTGIANEKLFF. CDR3 bases: TGTGCCAGCAGCCCGACAGGGATTGCTAATGAAAAACTGTTTTTT.

There are a few counts of this clonotype. The V gene is TRBV4-2, the J gene TRBJ2-1; D gene unclear. Trimming stripped 0 bases from V and 3 bases from J, with 9 bases between. The CDR3 has 15 amino acids. The germline gives CDR1 LGHNA, CDR2 YNFKEQ. The CDR3 loop is CASSQDMKLYNEQFF. Written as DNA, the CDR3 is TGTGCCAGCAGCCAAGACATGAAACTCTACAATGAGCAGTTCTTC.

The chain links TRBV12-2 to TRBJ2-7; the D call of TRBD1 is as the table states it, not checked on the DNA. TRBV12-2 is a pseudogene segment. CDR3 length: 11 amino acids. The CDR3 DNA is TGTGCAAGTCGCTCTGGACAGAGCCCAAACTTC. Translation: CASRSGQSPNF.

The V and J genes are TRBV5-4 and TRBJ2-5; D gene unclear. V shed 7 bases and J shed 2 bases, with 12 bases lying between them. CDR3 length equals 13 residues. CDR1 and CDR2 (germline): SGHNT, YYREEE (reference sequence). For the CDR3, the DNA is TGTGCCAGCTGCCGAGACCTTCAAGAGACCCAGTACTTC. Translating it yields CASCRDLQETQYF.

This clonotype was observed a handful of times. The chain links TRBV6-5 to TRBJ1-2; no clear D gene. Trimming took off 2 bases at V and 5 bases at J, with 12 bases between the two ends. Germline V CDR1 and CDR2: MNHEY, SVGAGI. CDR3 length: 14 residues. CDR3 nucleotides: TGTGCCAGCAGTTACCGACCGGACCGTTATGGCTACACCTTC. It yields the protein CASSYRPDRYGYTF.

This clonotype showed up just a few times. The J gene is TRBJ2-7, the V gene TRBV6-5, with D possibly matching TRBD1 (6 bases). The germline CDR1 and CDR2 sequences are MNHEY and SVGAGI. The V end lost 0 bases, the J end lost 4 bases, and 13 bases lay between the germline ends. This CDR3 has 15 residues. The CDR3 spells CASSYSHSGQYEQYF. Here the CDR3 DNA reads TGTGCCAGCAGTTACTCACACTCAGGACAGTACGAGCAGTACTTC.

The sample holds many counts of this clonotype. The chain combines TRBV4-3 with TRBJ1-2, with D unresolved. Germline assignment: CDR1 LGHNA and CDR2 YSLEER. The CDR3 is 15 amino acids. The V end lost 1 base, the J end lost 2 bases, and 11 bases lay between the germline ends. The CDR3 loop is CASSQVASYNYGYTF. In DNA, the CDR3 is TGCGCCAGCAGCCAAGTGGCCAGCTACAACTATGGCTACACCTTC.

This clonotype was seen more than once but under ten times. The gene calls are TRBV7-8 and TRBJ1-6; weak D call: TRBD1 (6 bases). Trimming took off 8 bases at V and 5 bases at J, with 13 bases between the two ends. Germline loops: CDR1 SGHVS, CDR2 FQNEAQ. The CDR3 covers 14 residues. For the CDR3, the DNA is TGTGCCAGCGGAGACAGGCTTAATAATTCACCCCTCCACTTT. This sequence encodes CASGDRLNNSPLHF.

J is TRBJ2-5 and V is TRBV2, with TRBD1 as a possible D gene (6 bases). This CDR3 spans 18 amino acids. The germline CDR1 and CDR2 sequences are SNHLY and FYNNEI. Trimming removed 4 bases at V and 2 bases at J, with 23 bases between. The CDR3 sequence: CASSGEPSGQKFQETQYF. CDR3 in DNA: TGTGCCAGCAGTGGGGAACCCTCCGGACAGAAATTTCAAGAGACCCAGTACTTC.

The rearrangement joins TRBV20-1 to TRBJ2-1; D is uncertain. This CDR3 has 13 residues. The V and J ends lost 4 bases and 3 bases respectively, with 10 bases between them. Germline-derived CDR1 and CDR2 are DFQATT and SNEGSKA (reference sequence). CDR3 loop: CSATRRIYNEQFF. DNA for the CDR3: TGCAGTGCTACTCGACGGATCTACAATGAGCAGTTCTTC.

This chain's CDR3 is CASSLESGETEAFF. The CDR3 coding sequence is TGTGCCAGCAGCTTGGAGTCAGGGGAAACTGAAGCTTTCTTT. This sequence joins TRBV5-5 and TRBJ1-1; weak D call: TRBD1 (6 bases). CDR1 is SGHKS, CDR2 YYEKEE, per germline (reference sequence). The CDR3 length is 14 residues. V was clipped by 0 bases and J by 5 bases, with 11 bases between them. The whole variable domain, filled in from reference TRBV5-5 and TRBJ1-1, reads DAGVTQSPTHLIKTRGQQVTLRCSPISGHKSVSWYQQVLGQGPQFIFQYYEKEERGRGNFPDRFSARQFPNYSSELNVNALLLGDSALYLCASSLESGETEAFFGQGTRLTVV.

This clonotype has only a few counts. V is TRBV3-1 and J is TRBJ1-3; D gene uncertain. This CDR3 spans 17 amino acids. V was cut by 0 bases and J by 2 bases, with 14 bases left in between. Germline V gene sequence: CDR1 LGHDT, CDR2 YNNKEL (reference sequence). In DNA, the CDR3 is TGTGCCAGCAGCCAAGAAGTAGGCGCCCGACCTGGAAACACCATATATTTT. This gives the protein CASSQEVGARPGNTIYF.

The chain links TRBV24-1 to TRBJ1-5; D is ambiguous. Germline-derived CDR1 and CDR2 are KGHDR and SFDVKD. The V end lost 9 bases, the J end lost 2 bases, and 16 bases lay between the germline ends. The CDR3 covers 15 residues. This CDR3 reads CATAPGGSGNQPQHF. DNA for the CDR3: TGTGCCACCGCTCCGGGTGGCTCTGGCAATCAGCCCCAGCATTTT.